Listed below are T cell receptor beta chains from one sample, sequenced in a study of T cells in localized non-small cell lung cancer. The table came from immunoSEQ multiplex PCR; TCRdb's copy has only in-frame clones and leaves some out. Of about 70,000 clones in the sample, approximately 87% were seen once. The sequences come from peripheral blood, collected before any cancer treatment. These TCRs come from a male donor at least 60 years old with stage III squamous cell lung carcinoma. CDR3s include the opening cysteine and the closing phenylalanine or tryptophan. The D gene is left open where the match is weak. Where a row states a size, it is once, few, many or the class of an expanded clone; other rows omit it.

v_gene	abundance	j_gene	d_gene	CDR3aa	CDR3nt
TRBV4-2	NA	TRBJ1-1	TRBD1	CASSRRTGPDTEAFF	TGTGCCAGCAGCCGCAGGACAGGGCCAGACACTGAAGCTTTCTTT
TRBV7-2	NA	TRBJ2-4	TRBD2	CASSLVGSGGASVKNIQYF	TGTGCCAGCAGCTTAGTTGGTAGCGGGGGGGCTTCGGTAAAAAACATTCAGTACTTC
TRBV5-1	NA	TRBJ2-5	NA	CASSLKGLETQYF	TGCGCCAGCAGCTTGAAGGGGTTGGAGACCCAGTACTTC
TRBV4-2	NA	TRBJ2-4	NA	CASSQDEGLGKNIQYF	TGTGCCAGCAGCCAAGATGAGGGATTGGGCAAAAACATTCAGTACTTC
TRBV7-9	NA	TRBJ1-4	TRBD1	CASSQPGQLNEKLFF	TGTGCCAGCAGCCAACCGGGACAGCTTAATGAAAAACTGTTTTTT
TRBV19	NA	TRBJ1-5	NA	CASSPSGGGNQPQHF	TGTGCCAGTAGTCCCTCGGGGGGCGGCAATCAGCCCCAGCATTTT
TRBV28	NA	TRBJ1-5	NA	CASSLPYSNQPQHF	TGTGCCAGCAGTTTACCTTATAGCAATCAGCCCCAGCATTTT
TRBV9	NA	TRBJ2-7	NA	CASSVVPGYEQYF	TGTGCCAGCAGCGTAGTTCCGGGTTACGAGCAGTACTTC
TRBV7-9	NA	TRBJ2-2	TRBD2	CASSSSLAGVLTGELFF	TGTGCCAGCAGCTCCAGTCTAGCGGGGGTACTCACCGGGGAGCTGTTTTTT
TRBV11-3	NA	TRBJ2-1	NA	CASSPGAGSGYEQFF	TGTGCCAGCAGTCCCGGCGCAGGGTCGGGTTATGAGCAGTTCTTC
TRBV7-2	NA	TRBJ2-1	NA	CASSSPYSGHEQFF	TGTGCCAGCAGCTCTCCGTATAGCGGTCATGAGCAGTTCTTC
TRBV11-2	NA	TRBJ2-5	NA	CASSLEGASRGETQYF	TGTGCCAGCAGCTTAGAGGGGGCAAGCCGAGGGGAGACCCAGTACTTC
TRBV5-6	few	TRBJ2-5	NA	CASSLIGRGQETQYF	TGTGCCAGCAGCTTGATTGGACGGGGCCAAGAGACCCAGTACTTC
TRBV2	once	TRBJ1-1	NA	CASSEYTEAFF	TGTGCCAGCAGCGAATACACTGAAGCTTTCTTT
TRBV5-4	NA	TRBJ2-2	NA	CASRQQGPNTGELFF	TGTGCCAGCAGGCAACAGGGCCCTAACACCGGGGAGCTGTTTTTT
TRBV7-2	NA	TRBJ1-1	NA	CASSLMTDTEAFF	TGTGCCAGCAGCTTAATGACGGACACTGAAGCTTTCTTT